The clone carrying this T cell receptor (beta chain) was observed a single time. Participants were aged about 18 to 90 years, lived in roughly 25 US areas, and enrolled virtually. Participants' reported clinical history set cohort assignment. Recovered participants had two consecutive negative NP/OP PCR tests, healthcare professional clearance, or symptom resolution. The data were taken from a study of blood T cell repertoires in COVID-19. Sequencing was performed with immunoSEQ multiplex PCR; in TCRdb, only in-frame clones are kept and a portion is missing. The sample lists about 160,000 clones, 80% occurring once. The clonotype was recovered from a woman aged 60-75 years who had recovered from COVID-19. Sample: PBMCs or T cells enriched from blood (not recorded which).

The CDR3 spells CASSFGEGDTQYF. DNA for the CDR3: TGCGCCAGCAGCTTTGGGGAGGGAGATACGCAGTATTTT. This chain joins TRBV5-1 and TRBJ2-3; 7 bases match TRBD2. V shed 2 bases, J shed 5 bases, and the junction held 2 bases outside the gene matches. CDR3 size: 13 residues. Per germline, CDR1 SGHRS and CDR2 YFSETQ.